This T cell receptor beta chain was found in a study of cytomegalovirus exposure and HLA in healthy donors. Concerning this clone: Its matching antigen is unknown.

Study-wide results and caveats: Solely CMV serostatus was available to characterize immune exposure. Productive status was seen about 90% or about 30% of the time for most TCR beta V segments in an earlier analysis. What a later analysis showed was that several of the most significant clusters appeared linked to common viral pathogens.

Germline assignment: CDR1 SGHRS and CDR2 YFSETQ. With 3 bases clipped from V and 2 bases from J, the junction kept 2 bases outside the gene matches. The CDR3 extends over 14 amino acids. PCR used 60 Vbeta primers and 13 Jbeta primers. Produced via immunoSEQ multiplex PCR; TCRdb's table is partial and in-frame only. Here the sample table reports more than 95,000 clones. J is TRBJ1-2 and V is TRBV5-1, with 9 bases lining up with TRBD1. Sequenced: PBMCs. This TCR came from a man aged 18 to 35 in good health and CMV-seronegative. Here the CDR3 reads CASSSTGGNYGYTF. CDR3 nucleotides: TGCGCCAGCAGCTCGACAGGGGGGAACTATGGCTACACCTTC.